This TCR beta chain emerged from a study of T cell repertoires in cytomegalovirus infection. CDR3 length: 15 residues. The V end lost 5 bases, the J end lost 5 bases, and 18 bases lay between the germline ends. Germline-derived CDR1 and CDR2 are SGHTA and FQGNSA. This clonotype was observed a handful of times. Each CDR3 protein gets one entry after TCRdb re-called the reads with MiXCR. The table lists 400,000 or so distinct CDR3 sequences, approximately 31% of them singletons, with approximately 15% in the top ten. Material: PBMCs. The sequence was collected from a human donor in good health (CMV status not recorded). Some clones in this sample may be carry-over from other donors' samples. This rearrangement joins TRBV7-2 to TRBJ2-5, with D perhaps matching TRBD1 (6 bases). CDR3 in amino acids: CASSPLAGVRETQYF. CDR3 nucleotides: TGTGCCAGCAGCCCACTCGCAGGGGTACGGGAGACCCAGTACTTC.